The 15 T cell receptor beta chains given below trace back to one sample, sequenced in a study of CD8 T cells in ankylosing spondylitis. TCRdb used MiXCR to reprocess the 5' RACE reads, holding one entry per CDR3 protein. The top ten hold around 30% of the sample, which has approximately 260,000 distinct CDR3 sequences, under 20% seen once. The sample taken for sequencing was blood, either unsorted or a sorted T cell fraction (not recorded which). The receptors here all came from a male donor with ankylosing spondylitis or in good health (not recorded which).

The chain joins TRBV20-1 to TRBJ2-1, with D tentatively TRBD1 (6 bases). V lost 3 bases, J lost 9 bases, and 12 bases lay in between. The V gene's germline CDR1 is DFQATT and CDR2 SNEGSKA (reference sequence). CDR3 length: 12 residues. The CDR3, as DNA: TGCAGTGCTAGGACAACAGGGCCTGAGCAGTTCTTC. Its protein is CSARTTGPEQFF.

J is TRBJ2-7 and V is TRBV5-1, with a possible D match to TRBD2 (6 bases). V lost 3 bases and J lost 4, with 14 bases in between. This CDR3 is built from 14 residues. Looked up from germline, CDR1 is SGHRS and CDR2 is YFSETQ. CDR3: CASSWTDGGYEQYF. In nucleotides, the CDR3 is TGCGCCAGCAGCTGGACGGACGGGGGATACGAGCAGTACTTC.

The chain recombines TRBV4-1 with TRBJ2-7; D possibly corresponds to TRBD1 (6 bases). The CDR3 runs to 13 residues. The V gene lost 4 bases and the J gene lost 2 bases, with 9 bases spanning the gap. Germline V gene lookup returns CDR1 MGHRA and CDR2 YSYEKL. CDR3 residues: CASSRGQTYEQYF. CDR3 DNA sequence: TGCGCCAGCAGCCGAGGACAGACCTACGAGCAGTACTTC.

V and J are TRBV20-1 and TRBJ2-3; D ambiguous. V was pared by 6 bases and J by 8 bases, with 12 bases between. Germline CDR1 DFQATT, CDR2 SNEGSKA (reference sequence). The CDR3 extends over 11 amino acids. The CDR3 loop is CSAKSVATQYF. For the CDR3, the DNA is TGCAGTGCGAAAAGTGTTGCTACGCAGTATTTT.

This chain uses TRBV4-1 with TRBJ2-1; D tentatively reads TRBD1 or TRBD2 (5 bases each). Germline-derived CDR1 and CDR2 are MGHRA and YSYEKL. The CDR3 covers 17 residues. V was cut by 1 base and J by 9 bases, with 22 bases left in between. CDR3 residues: CASSQAHSGTPRSEQFF. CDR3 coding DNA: TGCGCCAGCAGCCAAGCCCACTCCGGGACCCCCCGTAGTGAGCAGTTCTTC.

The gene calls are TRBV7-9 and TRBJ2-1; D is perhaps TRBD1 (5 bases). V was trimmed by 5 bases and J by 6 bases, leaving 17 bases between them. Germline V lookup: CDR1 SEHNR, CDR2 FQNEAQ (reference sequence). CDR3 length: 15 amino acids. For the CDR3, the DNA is TGTGCCAGCAGCATACCTCCGGCAGGGCGCAATGAGCAGTTCTTC. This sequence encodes CASSIPPAGRNEQFF.

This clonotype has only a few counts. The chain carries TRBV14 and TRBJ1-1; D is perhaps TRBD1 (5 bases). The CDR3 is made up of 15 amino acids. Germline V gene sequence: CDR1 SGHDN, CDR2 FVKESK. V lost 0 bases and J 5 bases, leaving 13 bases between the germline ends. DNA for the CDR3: TGTGCCAGCAGCCAAGAACGGGGCCTGGCGACTGAAGCTTTCTTT. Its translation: CASSQERGLATEAFF.

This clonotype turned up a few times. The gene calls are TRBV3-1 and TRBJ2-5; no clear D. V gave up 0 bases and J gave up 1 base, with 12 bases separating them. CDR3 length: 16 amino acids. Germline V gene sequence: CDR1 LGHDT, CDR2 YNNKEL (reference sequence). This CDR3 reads CASSQDEPGSQETQYF. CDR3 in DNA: TGTGCCAGCAGCCAAGATGAACCAGGCTCCCAAGAGACCCAGTACTTC.

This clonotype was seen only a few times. In DNA, the CDR3 is TGTGCCAGCAGCGCCCGGGACTCAGTCCGGGTCACAGATACGCAGTATTTT. Translated: CASSARDSVRVTDTQYF. The rearrangement joins TRBV9 to TRBJ2-3, with D possibly matching TRBD2 (6 bases). Germline CDR1 is SGDLS and CDR2 is YYNGEE. The CDR3 sequence is 17 residues long. V was pared by 3 bases and J by 2 bases, with 19 bases between.

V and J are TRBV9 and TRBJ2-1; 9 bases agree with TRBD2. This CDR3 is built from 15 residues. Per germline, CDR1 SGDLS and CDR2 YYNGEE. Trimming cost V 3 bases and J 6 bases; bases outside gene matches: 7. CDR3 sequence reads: CASSASGIIGNEQFF. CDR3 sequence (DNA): TGTGCCAGCAGCGCTAGCGGGATTATTGGCAATGAGCAGTTCTTC. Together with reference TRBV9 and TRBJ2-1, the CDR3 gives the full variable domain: DSGVTQTPKHLITATGQRVTLRCSPRSGDLSVYWYQQSLDQGLQFLIQYYNGEERAKGNILERFSAQQFPDLHSELNLSSLELGDSALYFCASSASGIIGNEQFFGPGTRLTVL.

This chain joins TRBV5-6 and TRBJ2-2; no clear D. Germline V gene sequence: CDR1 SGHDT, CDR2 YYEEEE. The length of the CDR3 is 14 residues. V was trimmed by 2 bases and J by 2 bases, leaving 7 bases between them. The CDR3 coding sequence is TGTGCCAGCAGCTTTTACGGAAACACCGGGGAGCTGTTTTTT. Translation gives CASSFYGNTGELFF.

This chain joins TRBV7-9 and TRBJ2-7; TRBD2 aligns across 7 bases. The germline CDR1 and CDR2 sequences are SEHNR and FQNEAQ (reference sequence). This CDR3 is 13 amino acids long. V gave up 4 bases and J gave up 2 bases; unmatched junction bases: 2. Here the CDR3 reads CASSYLAAYEQYF. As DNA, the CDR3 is TGTGCCAGCAGCTACCTAGCGGCCTACGAGCAGTACTTC.

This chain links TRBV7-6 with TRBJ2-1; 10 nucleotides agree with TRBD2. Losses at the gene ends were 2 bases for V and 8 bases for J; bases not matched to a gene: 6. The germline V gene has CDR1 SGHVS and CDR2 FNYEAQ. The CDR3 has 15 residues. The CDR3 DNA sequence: TGTGCCAGCAGCTTAACCAGCGGGAGGGGCGATGAGCAGTTCTTC. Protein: CASSLTSGRGDEQFF. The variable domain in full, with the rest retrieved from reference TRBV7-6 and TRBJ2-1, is GAGVSQSPRYKVTKRGQDVALRCDPISGHVSLYWYRQALGQGPEFLTYFNYEAQQDKSGLPNDRFSAERPEGSISTLTIQRTEQRDSAMYRCASSLTSGRGDEQFFGPGTRLTVL.

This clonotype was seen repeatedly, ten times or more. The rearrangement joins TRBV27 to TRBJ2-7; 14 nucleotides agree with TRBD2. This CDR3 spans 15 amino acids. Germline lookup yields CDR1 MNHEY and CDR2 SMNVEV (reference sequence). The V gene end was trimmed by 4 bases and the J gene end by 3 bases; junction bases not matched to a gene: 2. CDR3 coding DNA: TGTGCCAGCAGTTCCGGGACTAGCGGGAGCTACGAGCAGTACTTC. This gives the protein CASSSGTSGSYEQYF.

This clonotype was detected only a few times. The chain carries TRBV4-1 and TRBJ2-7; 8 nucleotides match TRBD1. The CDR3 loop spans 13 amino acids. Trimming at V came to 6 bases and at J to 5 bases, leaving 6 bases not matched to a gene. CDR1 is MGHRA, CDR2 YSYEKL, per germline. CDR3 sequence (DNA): TGCGCCAGCAGACCGTTACAGGGGGACGAGCAGTACTTC. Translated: CASRPLQGDEQYF.